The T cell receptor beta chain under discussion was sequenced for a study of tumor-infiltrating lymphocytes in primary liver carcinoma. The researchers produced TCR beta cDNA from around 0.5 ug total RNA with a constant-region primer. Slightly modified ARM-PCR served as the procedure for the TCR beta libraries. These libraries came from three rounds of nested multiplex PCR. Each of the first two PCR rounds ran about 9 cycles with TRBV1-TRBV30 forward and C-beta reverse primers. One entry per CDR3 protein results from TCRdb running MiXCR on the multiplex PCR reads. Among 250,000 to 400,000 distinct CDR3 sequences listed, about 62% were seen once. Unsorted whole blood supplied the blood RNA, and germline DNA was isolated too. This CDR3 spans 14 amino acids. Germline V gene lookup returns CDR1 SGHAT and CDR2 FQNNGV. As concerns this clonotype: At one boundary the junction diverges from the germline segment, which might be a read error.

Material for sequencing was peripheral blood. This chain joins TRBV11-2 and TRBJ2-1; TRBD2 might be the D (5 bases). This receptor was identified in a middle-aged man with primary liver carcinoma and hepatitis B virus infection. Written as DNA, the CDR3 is TGTGCCAACAGCTTGTCGGGGTTCAACAATGAGCAGTTCTTC. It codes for CANSLSGFNNEQFF.